This T cell receptor beta chain emerged from a study of CD8 T cells in Susac syndrome. This clonotype was observed once. A junction boundary mismatches the germline segment, possibly from a read error. A quantity of roughly 0.5 to 1 ug RNA underwent reverse transcription using random hexamers. The TCR beta CDR3 was amplified by immunoSEQ multiplex PCR across 54 Vbeta, 13 Jbeta. TCRdb processed the immunoSEQ multiplex PCR reads anew with MiXCR; each CDR3 protein has one entry. In the table there are some 200,000 distinct CDR3 sequences, roughly 96% of which are singletons. TCR beta was sequenced from blood CD8+ and CD4+ T cells. Both CD4+ and CD8+ T cells were negatively isolated, and TEMRA cells underwent FACS enrichment. This CDR3 has 14 amino acids. In germline, CDR1 is SNHLY, CDR2 FYNNEI.

The receptor was isolated from a human donor with multiple sclerosis. J is TRBJ2-3 and V is TRBV2, with a weak D call TRBD1 (6 bases). Sequencing was done on a sample of CD4+ T cells from PBMCs. Here the CDR3 reads CASSEGTYTDTQYF. The CDR3 region has the DNA TGTGCCAGCAGCGAAGGGACATACACAGATACGCAGTATTTT.